The 28 T cell receptor beta chains reported below all come from one sample, sequenced in a study of shared clonotypes between healthy human individuals. Assay used: immunoSEQ multiplex PCR; TCRdb lists only in-frame clones, some missing. The table has roughly 1 million clones, around 76% seen once; the top ten hold approximately 1.5%. The sample comprised memory CD4+ T cells sorted from blood. Subset described: CD45RA-negative fraction. The receptor source for this set is a man aged 18 to 35 in good health.

This chain connects TRBV5-4 to TRBJ2-7; 9 nucleotides agree with TRBD1. CDR1 SGHNT and CDR2 YYREEE come from the germline V gene (reference sequence). CDR3 length: 15 residues. Losses at the gene ends were 3 bases for V and 3 bases for J; bases not matched to a gene: 7. CDR3 in amino acids: CASSSPGQGGYEQYF. The DNA for the CDR3 is TGTGCCAGCAGCTCCCCGGGACAGGGAGGCTACGAGCAGTACTTC.

This clone was seen just once. Other DNA sequences in the sample encode the same CDR3. The V gene is TRBV30, the J gene TRBJ1-2, with a weak D call TRBD1 (6 bases). This CDR3 comprises 11 residues. The germline gives CDR1 GTSNPN, CDR2 SVGIG (reference sequence). V was pared by 2 bases and J by 8 bases, with 9 bases between. CDR3 coding DNA: TGTGCCTGGAGTCCGGGGGCGGGCTACACCTTC. Translating it yields CAWSPGAGYTF.

The chain links TRBV19 to TRBJ1-5; D gene ambiguous. CDR1 LNHDA and CDR2 SQIVND come from the germline V gene (reference sequence). There are 15 residues in the CDR3. The V end lost 3 bases, the J end lost 4 bases, and 13 bases lay between the germline ends. CDR3 nucleotide sequence: TGTGCCAGTAGTATCGCCAGGCCTAATAATCAGCCCCAGCATTTT. Translated: CASSIARPNNQPQHF. The whole variable domain, filled in from reference TRBV19 and TRBJ1-5, reads DGGITQSPKYLFRKEGQNVTLSCEQNLNHDAMYWYRQDPGQGLRLIYYSQIVNDFQKGDIAEGYSVSREKKESFPLTVTSAQKNPTAFYLCASSIARPNNQPQHFGDGTRLSIL.

The chain employs TRBV9 and TRBJ2-3, with 8 bases fitting TRBD1. This CDR3 has 14 residues. J lost 5 bases, V lost 2 bases, and 4 bases had no gene match. Per the germline V gene, CDR1 is SGDLS and CDR2 is YYNGEE. CDR3 protein: CASSVLTGGDTQYF. CDR3 nucleotide sequence: TGTGCCAGCAGCGTCCTCACAGGGGGAGATACGCAGTATTTT.

The V gene is TRBV28, the J gene TRBJ2-3; 8 bases match TRBD2. V shed 1 base and J 6 bases; nucleotides not matched to a gene: 6. In germline, CDR1 is MDHEN, CDR2 SYDVKM. This CDR3 is built from 15 residues. CDR3 protein: CASSLSSGRSDTQYF. CDR3 coding DNA: TGTGCCAGCAGTTTATCGAGCGGGAGATCGGATACGCAGTATTTT.

This clone was counted a single time. V gene TRBV7-8 combines with J gene TRBJ2-7; TRBD2 agrees at 14 bases. The CDR3 covers 15 residues. CDR1 is SGHVS, CDR2 FQNEAQ, per germline. V lost 5 bases and J lost 6; bases outside the gene matches: 6. In nucleotides, the CDR3 is TGTGCCAGCAGCCAGGGGACTAGCGGGAGCGCCGAGCAGTACTTC. This gives the protein CASSQGTSGSAEQYF. Filled out from reference TRBV7-8 and TRBJ2-7, the complete variable domain reads GAGVSQSPRYKVAKRGQDVALRCDPISGHVSLFWYQQALGQGPEFLTYFQNEAQLDKSGLPSDRFFAERPEGSVSTLKIQRTQQEDSAVYLCASSQGTSGSAEQYFGPGTRLTVT.

This chain joins TRBV5-4 and TRBJ2-3; 9 positions agree with TRBD2. Germline CDR1 SGHNT, CDR2 YYREEE (reference sequence). V lost 10 bases to trimming and J lost 1 base; unmatched junction nucleotides: 13. This CDR3 contains 16 residues. The CDR3: CAGNSGSEWGTDTQYF. DNA of the CDR3: TGTGCCGGGAATAGCGGGAGTGAATGGGGCACAGATACGCAGTATTTT.

This clone has just a few counts. The chain couples TRBV7-2 to TRBJ2-1; 7 bases are a match to TRBD2. The CDR3 contains 15 residues. The V and J ends lost 2 bases and 4 bases, in that order; junction bases with no gene match: 5. The germline gives CDR1 SGHTA, CDR2 FQGNSA. The CDR3, as DNA: TGTGCCAGCAGCTTACAAGCGGGAATATACAATGAGCAGTTCTTC. This codes for CASSLQAGIYNEQFF.

Concerning this clone: Other DNA sequences of this sample code for an identical CDR3. The J gene is TRBJ1-3, the V gene TRBV5-1; the match to TRBD1 covers 7 bases. V was clipped by 4 bases and J by 1 base; unmatched bases: 2. Germline CDR1 SGHRS, CDR2 YFSETQ. The CDR3 runs to 14 residues. The CDR3 here is CASSRDSSGNTIYF. CDR3 in DNA: TGCGCCAGCAGCCGGGACAGTTCTGGAAACACCATATATTTT.

The sample holds one count of this clone. At the DNA level, this CDR3 is encoded by other sequences in the same sample as well. The chain couples TRBV20-1 to TRBJ2-7; possible D gene TRBD1, 6 bases. Deletions cut 5 bases from V and 1 base from J, with 6 bases between. From germline, CDR1 is DFQATT and CDR2 SNEGSKA (reference sequence). This CDR3 is built from 11 residues. CDR3 bases: TGCAGTGCTGGGACATCCTACGAGCAGTACTTC. Encoded protein: CSAGTSYEQYF.

The chain joins TRBV27 to TRBJ2-7, with a weak D call TRBD2 (5 bases). The CDR3 spans 15 residues. The germline gives CDR1 MNHEY, CDR2 SMNVEV (reference sequence). The ends were cut back, 5 bases at V and 2 bases at J, with 16 bases in the middle. CDR3 sequence (DNA): TGTGCCAGCAGTCCCCTCGCTAATAGCGCCTACGAGCAGTACTTC. Its protein is CASSPLANSAYEQYF.

This chain connects TRBV25-1 to TRBJ1-2, with 9 bases fitting TRBD1. Germline V CDR1 and CDR2: MGHDK, SYGVNS. Trimming removed 5 bases from V and 6 bases from J; junction bases left unmatched: 10. The CDR3 spans 15 residues. For the CDR3, the DNA is TGTGCCAGCAGTAGAGACGGGACAGGGAACCATGGCTACACCTTC. Its translation: CASSRDGTGNHGYTF.

In this sample, this clone turned up a few times. The genes are TRBV30 and TRBJ2-5; the match to TRBD1 covers 7 bases. Germline V gene sequence: CDR1 GTSNPN, CDR2 SVGIG (reference sequence). CDR3 length: 14 amino acids. J was trimmed by 5 bases and V by 0 bases; bases with no gene match: 6. This chain's CDR3 is CAWSVPTGRETQYF. CDR3 sequence (DNA): TGTGCCTGGAGTGTACCGACAGGGCGGGAGACCCAGTACTTC.

This sequence joins TRBV5-4 and TRBJ2-2, with TRBD2 identical over 10 bases. The CDR3 extends over 15 amino acids. The V segment lost 5 bases and the J segment 3 bases; nucleotides outside the gene matches: 4. Germline V gives CDR1 SGHNT, CDR2 YYREEE (reference sequence). Here the CDR3 DNA reads TGTGCCAGCAGAGCCGGGACTAGCGACACCGGGGAGCTGTTTTTT. It yields the protein CASRAGTSDTGELFF. Drawing the rest from reference TRBV5-4 and TRBJ2-2, the complete variable domain is ETGVTQSPTHLIKTRGQQVTLRCSSQSGHNTVSWYQQALGQGPQFIFQYYREEENGRGNFPPRFSGLQFPNYSSELNVNALELDDSALYLCASRAGTSDTGELFFGEGSRLTVL.

In nucleotides, the CDR3 is TGTGCCAGCAGTTTACCGCCGGGACCCCTTCGGGCACCCCTCCACTTT. Residues: CASSLPPGPLRAPLHF. V and J are TRBV27 and TRBJ1-6, with TRBD1 as a possible D gene (5 bases). This CDR3 is 16 amino acids long. V was pared by 2 bases and J by 11 bases, with 19 bases between. Germline V gene sequence: CDR1 MNHEY, CDR2 SMNVEV (reference sequence).

V usage is TRBV6-1 and J usage is TRBJ2-4; D is perhaps TRBD1 (6 bases). This CDR3 has 16 residues. The V end lost 4 bases, the J end lost 0 bases, and 13 bases lay between the germline ends. Germline assignment: CDR1 MNHNS and CDR2 SASEGT. As DNA, the CDR3 is TGTGCCAGCAGTGGACTCCAGGGGCTAGCCAAAAACATTCAGTACTTC. It codes for CASSGLQGLAKNIQYF.

The V gene is TRBV19, the J gene TRBJ1-5; 8 positions match TRBD1. The CDR3 has 15 amino acids. Germline CDR1 and CDR2: LNHDA and SQIVND (reference sequence). J lost 5 bases, V lost 3 bases, and 6 bases had no gene match. The CDR3 DNA sequence: TGTGCCAGTAGTATTGGACAGGGTTGGGATCAGCCCCAGCATTTT. It specifies CASSIGQGWDQPQHF.

A word on this clone: The identical CDR3 is also encoded by other nucleotide sequences in the sample. CDR3 in DNA: TGTGCCAGCTCCCCCGGACAGAATCAGCCCCAGCATTTT. This gives the protein CASSPGQNQPQHF. The chain has TRBV18 and TRBJ1-5; D may be TRBD1 (6 bases). Trimming left V 6 bases short and J 4 bases short, with 10 bases between. This CDR3 contains 13 residues. Per germline, CDR1 KGHSH and CDR2 LQKENI.

This chain uses TRBV2 with TRBJ1-4, with TRBD1 as a possible D gene (5 bases). The CDR3 sequence is 14 residues long. Trimming cost V 2 bases and J 4 bases, with 8 bases left between them. Germline loops: CDR1 SNHLY, CDR2 FYNNEI. In DNA form, the CDR3 reads TGTGCCAGCAGTGAACAGGGATTTAATGAAAAACTGTTTTTT. It specifies CASSEQGFNEKLFF.

To note about this clone: One base separates it from a far larger clone, so it is likely a read error. The chain combines TRBV5-4 with TRBJ1-6, with D unclear. Trimming left V 2 bases short and J 1 base short, with 1 base between. There are 13 residues in the CDR3. The germline gives CDR1 SGHNT, CDR2 YYREEE (reference sequence). CDR3 loop: CASSLSYNSPLHF. For the CDR3, the DNA is TGTGCCAGCAGCTTATCCTATAATTCACCCCTCCACTTT.

This clone was seen a few times. This specimen includes other DNA sequences encoding the same CDR3. The rearrangement links TRBV5-1 to TRBJ2-5; 7 bases align to TRBD2. Trimming took 4 bases from V and 4 from J; bases not matched to a gene: 4. This CDR3 spans 13 amino acids. Germline loops: CDR1 SGHRS, CDR2 YFSETQ. The CDR3 sequence is CASSPGLRETQYF. Written as DNA, the CDR3 is TGCGCCAGCAGCCCGGGACTAAGAGAGACCCAGTACTTC.

The chain uses TRBV28 and TRBJ2-5; D might be TRBD1 or TRBD2, each matching 5 bases. Between the trimmed V and J ends, which lost 5 bases and 11 bases, there was a span of 12 bases. Germline CDR1 and CDR2: MDHEN and SYDVKM. The CDR3 spans 11 residues. CDR3 sequence: CASSSRGEQYF. The CDR3 DNA sequence: TGTGCCAGCAGTAGTCGAGGGGAGCAGTACTTC.

This chain uses TRBV5-1 with TRBJ2-3, with 7 bases that match TRBD2. The CDR3 has 15 residues. Germline V gives CDR1 SGHRS, CDR2 YFSETQ. The trim removed 0 bases at V and 2 bases at J, leaving 3 bases unmatched. CDR3 sequence reads: CASSLDSGPTDTQYF. CDR3 nucleotide sequence: TGCGCCAGCAGCTTGGATAGCGGGCCCACAGATACGCAGTATTTT.

The V call is TRBV10-2, the J call TRBJ1-1, with no clear D. Per the germline V gene, CDR1 is WSHSY and CDR2 is SAAADI. CDR3 size: 16 residues. The germline V and J ends were trimmed by 3 bases and 0 bases, with 14 bases remaining between them. The CDR3 here is CASSDIGLYMNTEAFF. The CDR3 bases are TGCGCCAGCAGTGATATAGGACTATACATGAACACTGAAGCTTTCTTT.

This clone was seen a single time. This chain joins TRBV18 and TRBJ2-1, with unresolved D. The germline V gene has CDR1 KGHSH and CDR2 LQKENI. The CDR3 consists of 15 residues. V was pared by 6 bases and J by 6 bases, with 18 bases between. The CDR3 DNA reads as TGTGCCAGCTCGCCTGGACCTCCTCGAGGCAATGAGCAGTTCTTC. This encodes CASSPGPPRGNEQFF.

For this clone: This same CDR3 is encoded by further DNA sequences in the sample. The V and J genes are TRBV6-5 and TRBJ1-1; no clear D. Germline lookup yields CDR1 MNHEY and CDR2 SVGAGI. Deletions cut 5 bases from V and 1 base from J, with 11 bases between. This CDR3 contains 14 residues. The CDR3 DNA reads TGTGCCAGCAGTCGTAGGACTGGGAACACTGAAGCTTTCTTT. It yields the protein CASSRRTGNTEAFF.

CDR3 DNA sequence: TGTGCTAGTGGTTTGGCTACTAGCGCTCAGCAGTTCTTC. It codes for CASGLATSAQQFF. The J gene is TRBJ2-1, the V gene TRBV12-5; TRBD2 agrees at 7 bases. Germline assignment: CDR1 LGHNT and CDR2 FRNRAP. The CDR3 runs 13 residues. J gave up 11 bases and V 1 base, and 5 bases lay outside the gene matches.

This chain joins TRBV6-1 and TRBJ1-4; a possible D gene is TRBD1 (5 bases). Germline-derived CDR1 and CDR2 are MNHNS and SASEGT. The ends were cut back, 3 bases at V and 3 bases at J, with 14 bases in the middle. The CDR3 covers 16 residues. CDR3 DNA: TGTGCCAGCAGTGACTTTGGCGACAGACCTAATGAAAAACTGTTTTTT. It translates to CASSDFGDRPNEKLFF.